This TCR beta chain was retrieved from a study of T cell responses to AZD1222 COVID-19 vaccine. Clones were read by immunoSEQ multiplex PCR, and TCRdb kept only the in-frame ones, dropping some. The sample yields about 150,000 clones, 90% seen once. Notes on this clone: Its specificity is unknown.

Study-wide results and limits: Clonal diversity was possibly underestimated; the donors were predominantly white British and more often female.

The germline V gene has CDR1 MNHNY and CDR2 SVGAGI (reference sequence). The CDR3 is 18 amino acids. After removal of 5 bases from V and 4 bases from J, the junction contained 9 bases not matched to a gene. This specimen was peripheral blood, taken on day 0 of AZD1222 vaccination. The sequence came from an adult in good health. The chain is built from TRBV6-6 and TRBJ2-6; 12 bases are shared with TRBD1. This CDR3 is CASSLMGQGALGANVLTF. As DNA, the CDR3 is TGTGCCAGCAGTCTGATGGGACAGGGGGCGCTAGGGGCCAACGTCCTGACTTTC.